The entry below describes one T cell receptor beta chain. The target antigen is unknown. This entry belongs to a study of cytomegalovirus exposure and HLA in healthy donors. Points from the study as a whole: The study assumed roughly uniform donor sequencing depth for presence/absence analyses.

Both 60 Vbeta primers and 13 Jbeta primers went into the PCR. Profiling relied on immunoSEQ multiplex PCR, and the TCRdb table lists in-frame clones only, not all of them. The data hold over 50,000 clones, with approximately 80% observed a single time. There are 15 residues in the CDR3. The V gene's germline CDR1 is MNHEY and CDR2 SVGAGI. The J segment lost 6 bases and the V segment lost 4 bases, leaving 8 bases of the junction unmatched. This receptor was identified in a female donor in good health and CMV-seronegative. The chain is built from TRBV6-5 and TRBJ1-2; 10 bases are shared with TRBD1. What was sequenced was PBMCs. In DNA, the CDR3 is TGTGCCAGCAGTTTGCGACAGGGGGCGCATGATGGCTACACCTTC. Protein product: CASSLRQGAHDGYTF.